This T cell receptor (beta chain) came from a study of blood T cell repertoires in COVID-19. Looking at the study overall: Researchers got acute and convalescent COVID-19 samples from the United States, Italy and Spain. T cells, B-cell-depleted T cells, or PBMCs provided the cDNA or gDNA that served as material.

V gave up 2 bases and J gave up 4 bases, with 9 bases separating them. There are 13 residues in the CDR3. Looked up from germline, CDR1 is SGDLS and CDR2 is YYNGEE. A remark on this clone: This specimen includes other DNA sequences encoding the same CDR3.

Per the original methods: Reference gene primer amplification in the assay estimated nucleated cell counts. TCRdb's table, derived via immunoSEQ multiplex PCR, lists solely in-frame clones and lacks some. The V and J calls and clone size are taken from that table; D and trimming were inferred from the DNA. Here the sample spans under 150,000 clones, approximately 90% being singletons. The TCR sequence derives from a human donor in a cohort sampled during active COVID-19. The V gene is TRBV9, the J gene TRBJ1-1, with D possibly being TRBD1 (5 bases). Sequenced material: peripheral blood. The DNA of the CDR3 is TGTGCCAGCAGCGTGGGGGGGAGCACTGAAGCTTTCTTT. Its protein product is CASSVGGSTEAFF.